The entry that follows covers one T cell receptor beta chain sequence. A J-beta primer mix and a sample-barcoded 5' primer were used in a second PCR of roughly 7 to 12 cycles. Tagging of each cDNA molecule was performed by a template-switch adaptor with 12 random nucleotides. MiXCR, applied by TCRdb to the 5' RACE reads, yields one record per CDR3 protein. This sample has about 690,000 distinct CDR3 sequences, with roughly 41% found just once. This entry is derived from a study of blood T cells in healthy people across ages. This CDR3 comprises 15 residues. The germline V gene encodes CDR1 DFQATT and CDR2 SNEGSKA (reference sequence). The V gene end was trimmed by 6 bases and the J gene end by 1 base; junction bases not matched to a gene: 9.

This rearrangement joins TRBV20-1 to TRBJ2-3; 8 positions agree with TRBD2. Sequencing was performed on blood. This clonotype was sampled from a man older than 75 in good health. The CDR3, as DNA: TGCAGTGCCCCCTACCGGCGGGAGGGCACAGATACGCAGTATTTT. Amino acid sequence: CSAPYRREGTDTQYF.